A single sample gave rise to the 24 T cell receptor beta chains below, sequenced in a study of T cell responses to AZD1222 COVID-19 vaccine. Libraries were prepared by immunoSEQ multiplex PCR; TCRdb keeps only in-frame clonotypes and omits some of them. The repertoire holds about 97,000 clones, with 85% to 90% as singletons. The sequenced sample was peripheral blood, obtained on day 0 of AZD1222 vaccination. All receptors derive from an adult in good health.

This clone was found once. The chain is built from TRBV19 and TRBJ1-5; the D is unclear. In germline, CDR1 is LNHDA, CDR2 SQIVND (reference sequence). The CDR3 runs 14 residues. Trimming cost V 3 bases and J 3 bases, with 9 bases left between them. The CDR3 protein is CASSIYRLNQPQHF. Here the CDR3 DNA reads TGTGCCAGTAGTATCTACCGCCTCAATCAGCCCCAGCATTTT.

The rearrangement joins TRBV10-2 to TRBJ2-1, with 14 nucleotides matching TRBD2. V shed 7 bases, J shed 7 bases, and the junction held 3 bases outside the gene matches. This CDR3 spans 14 amino acids. CDR1 is WSHSY, CDR2 SAAADI, per germline. DNA of the CDR3: TGCGCCAGCATGGGACTAGCGGGAGATAATGAGCAGTTCTTC. Its protein product is CASMGLAGDNEQFF.

The sample holds a few counts of this clone. V and J are TRBV5-1 and TRBJ2-7; 11 bases fit TRBD2. Germline-derived CDR1 and CDR2 are SGHRS and YFSETQ. Losses at the gene ends were 4 bases for V and 3 bases for J; bases not matched to a gene: 6. There are 15 residues in the CDR3. The CDR3 sequence: CASSPRLAGLYEQYF. CDR3 nucleotides: TGCGCCAGCAGCCCCAGACTAGCGGGACTCTACGAGCAGTACTTC.

The V call is TRBV6-2 or TRBV6-3, the J call TRBJ1-2; D possibly corresponds to TRBD1 (6 bases). Trimming left V 6 bases short and J 4 bases short, with 15 bases between. The CDR3 length is 14 residues. From germline, CDR1 is MNHEY and CDR2 SVGEGT. CDR3 nucleotide sequence: TGTGCCAGCAGACCTCAGACAGGTCGCTATGGCTACACCTTC. As protein: CASRPQTGRYGYTF.

This clone was found once. This sequence joins TRBV5-1 and TRBJ2-3, with no clear D. The CDR3 contains 16 residues. Germline loops: CDR1 SGHRS, CDR2 YFSETQ. Trimming removed 0 bases at V and 2 bases at J, with 13 bases between. CDR3 DNA: TGCGCCAGCAGCTTGGAGTGGGCCATATACACAGATACGCAGTATTTT. Amino acids: CASSLEWAIYTDTQYF.

The CDR3 nucleotides are TGTGCCAGCAGCTTAAGGACAGGGGAATATCAGCCCCAGCATTTT. Translating gives CASSLRTGEYQPQHF. The chain links TRBV7-2 to TRBJ1-5; 9 positions match TRBD1. V trimming: 2 bases; J trimming: 5 bases; junction bases outside the gene matches: 4. This CDR3 region has 15 residues. Germline CDR1 reads SGHTA; CDR2 reads FQGNSA.

This CDR3 reads CASSNRLLGDTIYF. The CDR3 DNA reads as TGTGCCAGCAGTAATCGGCTACTAGGGGACACCATATATTTT. V usage is TRBV28 and J usage is TRBJ1-3; TRBD1 is a possible D gene (5 bases). The CDR3 extends over 14 amino acids. The germline V gene has CDR1 MDHEN and CDR2 SYDVKM. V lost 5 bases to trimming and J lost 8 bases, with 16 bases between them.

This clone rates as medium-sized (0.01 to 0.1%). The chain uses TRBV6-6 and TRBJ1-5, with D hard to call. Germline values: CDR1 MNHNY, CDR2 SVGAGI (reference sequence). This CDR3 spans 12 amino acids. Trimming took 7 bases from V and 6 from J, leaving 10 bases between them. The CDR3 region has the DNA TGTGCCAGCACCCTGTTCGGTCAGCCCCAGCATTTT. This gives the protein CASTLFGQPQHF.

The chain is built from TRBV3-1 (or the pseudogene TRBV3-2) and TRBJ1-1; 8 bases are shared with TRBD1. Germline V lookup: CDR1 LGHDT, CDR2 YNNKEL (reference sequence). This CDR3 has 14 residues. Losses at the gene ends were 2 bases for V and 6 bases for J; bases not matched to a gene: 5. The CDR3 DNA reads as TGTGCCAGCAGCCAAACGGGACAGGCCCCTGAAGCTTTCTTT. Its protein product is CASSQTGQAPEAFF.

A remark on this clone: The junction departs from the called germline gene at one end, perhaps through a read error. The CDR3 nucleotides read TGTGCCAGTAGTGCTCTCACCGAGGAGCTGTTTTTT. Translation: CASSALTEELFF. The V call is TRBV19, the J call TRBJ2-2; D is unclear. Germline CDR1 LNHDA, CDR2 SQIVND (reference sequence). This CDR3 has 12 amino acids.

This clone was recorded once. This chain links TRBV19 with TRBJ2-6, with D unresolved. V dropped 3 bases and J dropped 4 bases, with 10 bases sitting between them. The CDR3 sequence is 15 residues long. Germline CDR1 LNHDA, CDR2 SQIVND (reference sequence). CDR3 amino acids: CASSIPRSGANVLTF. The CDR3 region has the DNA TGTGCCAGTAGTATCCCGCGGTCCGGGGCCAACGTCCTGACTTTC. The whole variable domain, filled in from reference TRBV19 and TRBJ2-6, reads DGGITQSPKYLFRKEGQNVTLSCEQNLNHDAMYWYRQDPGQGLRLIYYSQIVNDFQKGDIAEGYSVSREKKESFPLTVTSAQKNPTAFYLCASSIPRSGANVLTFGAGSRLTVL.

The chain has TRBV19 and TRBJ2-3, with a weak D call TRBD1 (6 bases). The V gene lost 10 bases and the J gene lost 2 bases, with 16 bases spanning the gap. CDR3 size: 14 residues. Germline CDR1 LNHDA, CDR2 SQIVND (reference sequence). CDR3 nucleotide sequence: TGTGCCACCAAGATAGGACAGCTCACAGATACGCAGTATTTT. It translates to CATKIGQLTDTQYF.

Only one count was recorded for this clone. V gene TRBV7-2 combines with J gene TRBJ1-2, with TRBD1 as a possible D gene (5 bases). Germline values: CDR1 SGHTA, CDR2 FQGNSA. This CDR3 contains 14 residues. Trimming took 5 bases from V and 6 from J, leaving 16 bases between them. CDR3 region: CASSPSGVGDGYTF. The CDR3 coding sequence is TGTGCCAGCAGCCCTAGTGGCGTAGGGGATGGCTACACCTTC.

The table lists this clone with a count of one. J is TRBJ1-5 and V is TRBV28; D not certain. There are 14 residues in the CDR3. CDR1 and CDR2 from the germline V gene are MDHEN and SYDVKM. V lost 6 bases and J lost 1, with 10 bases in between. CDR3 DNA: TGTGCCAGCAGGGGGTTGTTGAGCAATCAGCCCCAGCATTTT. Its protein product is CASRGLLSNQPQHF. The variable domain in full, with the rest retrieved from reference TRBV28 and TRBJ1-5, is DVKVTQSSRYLVKRTGEKVFLECVQDMDHENMFWYRQDPGLGLRLIYFSYDVKMKEKGDIPEGYSVSREKKERFSLILESASTNQTSMYLCASRGLLSNQPQHFGDGTRLSIL.

The V call is TRBV7-9, the J call TRBJ1-1, with 7 bases matching TRBD1. The CDR3 is 14 residues long. Germline lookup yields CDR1 SEHNR and CDR2 FQNEAQ (reference sequence). Trimming took 5 bases from V and 10 from J; bases not matched to a gene: 13. CDR3 nucleotides: TGTGCCAGCAGCCCCGGGGGAACAGGGGCTCGAGCTTTCTTT. This gives the protein CASSPGGTGARAFF.

About this clone itself: This same CDR3 is encoded by further DNA sequences in the sample. The V gene is TRBV27, the J gene TRBJ2-1, with D tentatively TRBD1 or TRBD2 (6 bases each). Trimming removed 6 bases from V and 5 bases from J, with 14 bases in between. The CDR3 loop spans 14 amino acids. In germline, CDR1 is MNHEY, CDR2 SMNVEV (reference sequence). CDR3 loop: CASRKGGVNNEQFF. The CDR3 DNA reads TGTGCCAGCAGAAAGGGGGGCGTTAACAATGAGCAGTTCTTC.

V usage is TRBV30 and J usage is TRBJ1-5, with TRBD1 identical over 7 bases. The trim removed 1 base at V and 5 bases at J, leaving 5 bases unmatched. The CDR3 is made up of 14 amino acids. Germline assignment: CDR1 GTSNPN and CDR2 SVGIG (reference sequence). The CDR3 sequence is CAWSEQGRDQPQHF. In nucleotides, the CDR3 is TGTGCCTGGAGTGAACAGGGGAGGGATCAGCCCCAGCATTTT. Full variable domain (remainder filled in from reference TRBV30 and TRBJ1-5): SQTIHQWPATLVQPVGSPLSLECTVEGTSNPNLYWYRQAAGRGLQLLFYSVGIGQISSEVPQNLSASRPQDRQFILSSKKLLLSDSGFYLCAWSEQGRDQPQHFGDGTRLSIL.

The genes are TRBV19 and TRBJ2-3, with D possibly being TRBD1 (6 bases). The V gene lost 3 bases and the J gene lost 2 bases, with 12 bases spanning the gap. CDR3 length: 15 amino acids. Germline lookup yields CDR1 LNHDA and CDR2 SQIVND (reference sequence). CDR3 nucleotide sequence: TGTGCCAGTAGTATTCCGACAGGATCCACAGATACGCAGTATTTT. Translating gives CASSIPTGSTDTQYF.

The chain is built from TRBV7-3 and TRBJ2-7; TRBD2 matches at 8 bases. The CDR3 contains 14 residues. The V and J ends lost 2 bases and 6 bases, in that order; junction bases with no gene match: 6. Germline V gene data show CDR1 as SGHTA and CDR2 as FQGTGA. The CDR3 coding sequence is TGTGCCAGCAGCTTAGACGGGAGGGTCGGCGAGCAGTACTTC. This gives the protein CASSLDGRVGEQYF. Drawing the rest from reference TRBV7-3 and TRBJ2-7, the complete variable domain is GAGVSQTPSNKVTEKGKYVELRCDPISGHTALYWYRQSLGQGPEFLIYFQGTGAADDSGLPNDRFFAVRPEGSVSTLKIQRTERGDSAVYLCASSLDGRVGEQYFGPGTRLTVT.

The rearrangement links TRBV6-5 to TRBJ1-6; TRBD1 might be the D (6 bases). CDR3 length: 15 amino acids. The V and J ends lost 6 bases and 6 bases respectively, with 15 bases between them. Per the germline V gene, CDR1 is MNHEY and CDR2 is SVGAGI. The CDR3 loop is CASRPGNRVNSPLHF. CDR3 coding DNA: TGTGCCAGCAGACCCGGGAACAGGGTTAATTCACCCCTCCACTTT.

The V call is TRBV7-3, the J call TRBJ2-1; D gene unclear. V dropped 1 base and J dropped 0 bases, with 7 bases sitting between them. Germline assignment: CDR1 SGHTA and CDR2 FQGTGA. This CDR3 region has 15 residues. This CDR3 reads CASSLSGSSYNEQFF. In DNA form, the CDR3 reads TGTGCCAGCAGCTTAAGTGGATCCTCCTACAATGAGCAGTTCTTC.

The V and J genes are TRBV4-2 and TRBJ2-5; possible D gene TRBD2, 6 bases. This CDR3 is 14 amino acids long. Trimming took off 3 bases at V and 3 bases at J, with 11 bases between the two ends. Germline V gene sequence: CDR1 LGHNA, CDR2 YNFKEQ. In nucleotides, the CDR3 is TGTGCCAGCAGCCAGGAGGGTCAAGAAGAGACCCAGTACTTC. It translates to CASSQEGQEETQYF.

The chain employs TRBV6-5 and TRBJ2-7, with 12 positions matching TRBD2. Germline V gives CDR1 MNHEY, CDR2 SVGAGI. The CDR3 loop spans 15 amino acids. J was trimmed by 7 bases and V by 4 bases; bases with no gene match: 8. The CDR3 sequence is CASSFRTSGRREQYF. The CDR3 coding sequence is TGTGCCAGCAGTTTCCGAACTAGCGGGAGGAGGGAGCAGTACTTC.

This clone was observed a single time. This chain links TRBV20-1 with TRBJ2-7; 12 bases map to TRBD2. Looked up from germline, CDR1 is DFQATT and CDR2 is SNEGSKA (reference sequence). The trim removed 3 bases at V and 6 bases at J, leaving 6 bases unmatched. The CDR3 sequence is 14 residues long. The CDR3 DNA sequence: TGCAGTGCTAGTCTAGCGGGAGGGCCGGGCGAGCAGTACTTC. This gives the protein CSASLAGGPGEQYF.